The 6 T cell receptor beta chains below all came from one sample that was sequenced in a study of control samples from healthy donors and cancer patients. Clones were read by immunoSEQ multiplex PCR, and TCRdb kept only the in-frame ones, dropping some. The data show around 150,000 clones, around 90% seen once. The sample taken for sequencing was blood. The receptors derive from a man in his thirties or forties in good health.

This clone was observed a single time. The junction departs from the called germline gene at one end, perhaps through a read error. The chain couples TRBV29-1 to TRBJ1-2; D may be TRBD1 (5 bases). CDR3 length: 12 amino acids. Looked up from germline, CDR1 is SQVTM and CDR2 is ANQGSEA. Written as DNA, the CDR3 is TGCAGCGTTGAAGAGTCAAGTTTGACAGCCATCTTC. As protein: CSVEESSLTAIF.

This clone was seen once. The V and J genes are TRBV20-1 and TRBJ1-2; D uncertain. Trimming removed 0 bases from V and 12 bases from J, with 11 bases in between. The CDR3 extends over 11 amino acids. Germline CDR1 reads DFQATT; CDR2 reads SNEGSKA (reference sequence). The CDR3 sequence: CSARDNGLDTF. In DNA, the CDR3 is TGCAGTGCTAGAGACAATGGTCTCGACACCTTC.

This rearrangement joins TRBV18 to TRBJ1-4, with 7 bases that match TRBD1. The CDR3 has 16 amino acids. V gave up 4 bases and J gave up 7 bases; unmatched junction bases: 12. The germline V gene has CDR1 KGHSH and CDR2 LQKENI. CDR3 in amino acids: CASSLNPGQLTEKLFF. The CDR3 DNA is TGTGCCAGCTCACTGAATCCGGGACAGCTTACTGAAAAACTGTTTTTT.

The sample holds one count of this clone. CDR3 in amino acids: CASSELAGGGETQYF. CDR3 in DNA: TGTGCCAGCAGCGAACTAGCGGGAGGTGGGGAGACCCAGTACTTC. The V call is TRBV7-8, the J call TRBJ2-5; 12 nucleotides line up with TRBD2. Germline V CDR1 and CDR2: SGHVS, FQNEAQ. With 5 bases clipped from V and 5 bases from J, the junction kept 6 bases outside the gene matches. This CDR3 has 15 amino acids.

The CDR3 is CASRRSGFYGYTF. DNA for the CDR3: TGTGCCAGCAGGCGCAGCGGCTTTTATGGCTACACCTTC. The V call is TRBV6-5, the J call TRBJ1-2; D remains unclear. V lost 6 bases to trimming and J lost 5 bases, with 13 bases between them. The germline V gene has CDR1 MNHEY and CDR2 SVGAGI. This CDR3 is built from 13 residues.

This chain uses TRBV18 with TRBJ2-3, with 10 positions matching TRBD2. The CDR3 is 15 amino acids. CDR1 is KGHSH, CDR2 LQKENI, per germline. The J segment lost 6 bases and the V segment lost 6 bases, leaving 9 bases of the junction unmatched. The CDR3 nucleotides are TGTGCCAGCTCCATAAGCGGGGGGGCCCGGGATACGCAGTATTTT. It is translated as CASSISGGARDTQYF.